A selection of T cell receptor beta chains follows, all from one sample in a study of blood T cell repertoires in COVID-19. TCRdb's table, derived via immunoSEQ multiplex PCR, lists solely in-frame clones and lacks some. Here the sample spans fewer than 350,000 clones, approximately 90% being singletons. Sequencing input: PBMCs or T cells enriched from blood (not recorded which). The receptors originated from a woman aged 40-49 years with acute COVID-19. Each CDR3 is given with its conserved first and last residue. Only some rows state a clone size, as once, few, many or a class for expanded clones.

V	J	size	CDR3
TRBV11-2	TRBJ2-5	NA	CASSSGWETQYF
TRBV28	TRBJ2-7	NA	CASRGQVPTYEQYF
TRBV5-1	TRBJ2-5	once	CASTLAGGLETQYF
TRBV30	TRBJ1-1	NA	CAFTRGAANTEAFF
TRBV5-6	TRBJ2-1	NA	CASSLVRDRDYNEQFF
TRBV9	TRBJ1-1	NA	CASSVSGGASTEAFF
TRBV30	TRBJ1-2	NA	CAWSEGAVGGYTF
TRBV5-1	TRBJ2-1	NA	CASSSSGTGNNEQFF
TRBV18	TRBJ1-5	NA	CASSPVAGGPNQPQHF
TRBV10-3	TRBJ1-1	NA	CAISDRTNTEAFF
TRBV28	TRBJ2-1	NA	CASSLQGLAGFSYNEQFF
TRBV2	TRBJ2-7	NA	CASTGGWEQYF
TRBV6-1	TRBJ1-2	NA	CASSEVGTNPAAGYTF
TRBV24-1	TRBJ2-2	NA	CATRDNYRAGELFF
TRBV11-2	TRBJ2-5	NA	CASSPQGAGGETQYF
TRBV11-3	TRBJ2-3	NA	CASSSGAVTDTQYF
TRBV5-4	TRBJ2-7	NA	CASSPGGETYEQYF
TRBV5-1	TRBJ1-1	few	CASIGRRGEGVNTEAFF
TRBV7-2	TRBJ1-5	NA	CASSPGGAGQPQHF
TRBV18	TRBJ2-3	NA	CASSPTSGGAGTDTQYF
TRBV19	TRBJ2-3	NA	CASSIDKAETDTQYF
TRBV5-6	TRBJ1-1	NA	CASTYRTITGGTEAFF
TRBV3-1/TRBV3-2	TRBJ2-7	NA	CASSVGNSYEQYF
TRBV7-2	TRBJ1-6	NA	CASRLSSINSPLHF
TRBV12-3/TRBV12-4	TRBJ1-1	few	CASMKSFNTEAFF
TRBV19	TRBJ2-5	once	CASSIDLGQGKTQYF
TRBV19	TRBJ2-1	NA	CASSIQGYNEQFF
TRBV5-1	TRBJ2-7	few	CASSLEALAGYEQYF
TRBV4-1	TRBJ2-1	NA	CASSQDQTGLAGSVFF
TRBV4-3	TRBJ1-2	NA	CASSQIGRGDGYTF
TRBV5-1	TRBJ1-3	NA	CASSTRTGTGNTIYF
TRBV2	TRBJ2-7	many	CASSVAGGVREQYF
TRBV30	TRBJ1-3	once	CAWSVMRTIYF
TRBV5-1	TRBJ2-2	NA	CASSLALAGNTGELFF
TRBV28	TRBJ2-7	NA	CASSGSAGPPYEQYF